A selection of T cell receptor beta chains follows, all from one sample in a study of blood T cell repertoires in COVID-19. Sequencing used immunoSEQ multiplex PCR; TCRdb keeps in-frame clones, though not all of them. The data show 150,000 to 200,000 clones, 87% seen once. Sequences were obtained from peripheral blood. These receptors were collected from a man younger than 35 with active or convalescent COVID-19. CDR3s include the opening cysteine and the closing phenylalanine or tryptophan. Fields, in order: CDR3 length, D gene, V gene, clone size, J gene, CDR3 protein, CDR3 DNA. D genes are given only for firm matches. Some rows mark clone size as missing; the rest say once, few, many or name a class of expanded clone.

15	TRBD2	TRBV19	.	TRBJ2-3	CASSSVTSGTDTQYF	TGTGCCAGTAGTTCAGTGACTAGCGGCACAGATACGCAGTATTTT
15	.	TRBV29-1	few	TRBJ2-7	CSVVQNRELSYEQYF	TGCAGCGTTGTCCAAAACAGGGAATTGTCCTACGAGCAGTACTTC
15	.	TRBV11-2	.	TRBJ2-5	CASSLNYPELETQYF	TGTGCCAGCAGCTTAAACTACCCGGAGTTGGAGACCCAGTACTTC
14	TRBD1	TRBV11-3	few	TRBJ1-2	CASSLGQGHYGYTF	TGTGCCAGCAGCTTAGGACAGGGCCATTATGGCTACACCTTC
16	TRBD2	TRBV27	.	TRBJ2-7	CASSFGGLADSYEQYF	TGTGCCAGCAGTTTTGGTGGACTAGCGGACTCCTACGAGCAGTACTTC
13	.	TRBV9	.	TRBJ1-1	CASSTQGWTEAFF	TGTGCCAGCAGCACCCAGGGATGGACTGAAGCTTTCTTT
11	.	TRBV29-1	.	TRBJ1-1	CSVDSWTEAFF	TGCAGCGTTGACAGTTGGACTGAAGCTTTCTTT
20	TRBD2	TRBV11-3	.	TRBJ2-1	CASSLVGRRTSELKYNEQFF	TGTGCCAGCAGCCTAGTGGGCCGTAGGACTAGCGAGTTAAAATACAATGAGCAGTTCTTC
12	.	TRBV3-1/TRBV3-2	.	TRBJ2-3	CASSHYTDTQYF	TGTGCCAGCAGCCACTACACAGATACGCAGTATTTT
14	.	TRBV24-1	once	TRBJ2-3	CATSGQGGSDTQYF	TGTGCCACCAGTGGCCAGGGGGGATCAGATACGCAGTATTTT
13	.	TRBV5-6	.	TRBJ1-4	CASTKAGFEKLFF	TGTGCCAGCACCAAGGCAGGGTTTGAAAAACTGTTTTTT
17	TRBD2	TRBV4-1	once	TRBJ2-3	CASSRLAGGPDTDTQYF	TGCGCCAGCAGCAGGCTAGCGGGGGGGCCAGACACAGATACGCAGTATTTT
12	.	TRBV3-1/TRBV3-2	.	TRBJ2-2	CASGIATGELFF	TGTGCCTCGGGGATAGCCACCGGGGAGCTGTTTTTT
15	TRBD1	TRBV2	once	TRBJ1-5	CASKQDRAGSQPQHF	TGTGCCAGCAAACAGGACAGGGCGGGGAGTCAGCCCCAGCATTTT
14	.	TRBV7-8	.	TRBJ1-2	CASSLGSGGDGYTF	TGTGCCAGCAGCTTAGGTTCGGGAGGGGACGGCTACACCTTC
17	.	TRBV24-1	.	TRBJ2-5	CATSSSEGATYQETQYF	TGTGCCACCTCTAGCTCGGAGGGGGCAACGTACCAAGAGACCCAGTACTTC
13	.	TRBV19	once	TRBJ2-5	CASSGENQETQYF	TGTGCCAGTAGCGGGGAGAACCAAGAGACCCAGTACTTC
14	.	TRBV27	.	TRBJ1-5	CASSFQGGYQPQHF	TGTGCCAGCAGTTTCCAAGGAGGGTATCAGCCCCAGCATTTT
16	TRBD2	TRBV6-1	.	TRBJ2-3	CASSGGGAGRADTQYF	TGTGCCAGCAGTGGGGGGGGAGCGGGTAGGGCAGATACGCAGTATTTT
13	.	TRBV29-1	.	TRBJ1-1	CSVGGPENTEAFF	TGCAGCGTTGGGGGGCCAGAGAACACTGAAGCTTTCTTT
14	TRBD1	TRBV14	.	TRBJ1-1	CASSQDIYRGGAFF	TGTGCCAGCAGCCAAGATATCTACAGGGGTGGAGCTTTCTTT
15	TRBD1	TRBV24-1	few	TRBJ2-3	CATSDLQGQGDTQYF	TGTGCCACCAGTGATTTACAGGGGCAAGGAGATACGCAGTATTTT
15	TRBD1	TRBV5-1	.	TRBJ1-2	CASSLGTGYGYGYTF	TGCGCCAGCAGCTTAGGGACAGGGTACGGCTATGGCTACACCTTC
15	TRBD1	TRBV18	.	TRBJ1-3	CASSPPGQRRNTIYF	TGTGCCAGCTCACCCCCGGGACAGCGAAGAAACACCATATATTTT
15	TRBD2	TRBV7-2	.	TRBJ2-5	CASSFPGGASETQYF	TGTGCCAGCAGCTTTCCCGGGGGGGCCAGTGAGACCCAGTACTTC
14	TRBD1	TRBV18	.	TRBJ2-5	CASSPQGARETQYF	TGTGCCAGCTCACCACAGGGGGCTAGGGAGACCCAGTACTTC
14	.	TRBV11-2	once	TRBJ2-2	CASSAPPTPGELFF	TGTGCCAGCAGTGCGCCGCCCACCCCCGGGGAGCTGTTTTTT
13	.	TRBV6-6	.	TRBJ1-3	CASSGRQGNTIYF	TGTGCCAGCAGTGGACGACAGGGAAACACCATATATTTT
15	.	TRBV7-9	.	TRBJ1-1	CASSLKGGMNTEAFF	TGTGCCAGCAGCTTAAAGGGGGGGATGAACACTGAAGCTTTCTTT
15	TRBD1	TRBV4-3	.	TRBJ1-1	CASSLVQGMNTEAFF	TGCGCCAGCAGCCTAGTACAGGGGATGAACACTGAAGCTTTCTTT
19	TRBD2	TRBV7-9	once	TRBJ2-1	CASSPVRVSGSSSYNEQFF	TGTGCCAGCAGCCCAGTACGTGTTAGCGGGAGTTCATCCTACAATGAGCAGTTCTTC
15	.	TRBV13	once	TRBJ2-1	CASSLMPDSYNEQFF	TGTGCCAGCAGCTTAATGCCGGACAGCTACAATGAGCAGTTCTTC
17	TRBD2	TRBV5-6	few	TRBJ2-7	CASSLVVAGVAPYEQYF	TGTGCCAGCAGCTTGGTGGTAGCGGGAGTCGCACCCTACGAGCAGTACTTC
15	.	TRBV24-1	.	TRBJ1-3	CATPSPPEKGNTIYF	TGTGCCACCCCCTCCCCCCCGGAGAAAGGAAACACCATATATTTT
13	.	TRBV6-5	.	TRBJ1-5	CASSPRGHQPQHF	TGTGCCAGCAGTCCCCGAGGCCATCAGCCCCAGCATTTT
14	.	TRBV7-9	.	TRBJ2-2	CASCRGTNTGELFF	TGTGCCAGCTGTAGGGGGACGAACACCGGGGAGCTGTTTTTT
16	TRBD1	TRBV24-1	.	TRBJ2-3	CATSDFGTGDGDTQYF	TGTGCCACCAGTGATTTTGGGACAGGAGATGGAGATACGCAGTATTTT
18	TRBD2	TRBV28	.	TRBJ2-3	CASSLYGTSGRLADTQYF	TGTGCCAGCAGTTTATACGGGACTAGCGGGAGATTGGCAGATACGCAGTATTTT
15	.	TRBV11-2	.	TRBJ1-1	CASSFLSGGQVEAFF	TGTGCCAGCAGCTTCCTTTCGGGGGGTCAGGTAGAAGCTTTCTTT
12	.	TRBV25-1	.	TRBJ2-7	CASQKAGDEQYF	TGTGCCAGCCAAAAGGCAGGGGACGAGCAGTACTTC
14	.	TRBV3-1/TRBV3-2	few	TRBJ1-1	CASSQDAGSTEAFF	TGTGCCAGCAGCCAAGACGCCGGGTCCACTGAAGCTTTCTTT
13	.	TRBV7-8	.	TRBJ1-2	CASSFNEDYGYTF	TGTGCCAGCAGCTTTAATGAGGACTATGGCTACACCTTC
14	.	TRBV19	.	TRBJ2-2	CASRSGTNTGELFF	TGTGCCAGTAGATCAGGGACGAACACCGGGGAGCTGTTTTTT
16	TRBD1	TRBV19	.	TRBJ1-5	CASSINWDRGNQPQHF	TGTGCCAGTAGTATCAATTGGGACAGGGGCAATCAGCCCCAGCATTTT
15	TRBD2	TRBV10-3	once	TRBJ2-5	CAISGLAGVTETQYF	TGTGCCATCAGTGGACTAGCGGGAGTGACAGAGACCCAGTACTTC
15	TRBD2	TRBV28	.	TRBJ2-1	CASSSRLAGVTEQFF	TGTGCCAGCAGCTCCCGGTTAGCGGGGGTAACTGAGCAGTTCTTC